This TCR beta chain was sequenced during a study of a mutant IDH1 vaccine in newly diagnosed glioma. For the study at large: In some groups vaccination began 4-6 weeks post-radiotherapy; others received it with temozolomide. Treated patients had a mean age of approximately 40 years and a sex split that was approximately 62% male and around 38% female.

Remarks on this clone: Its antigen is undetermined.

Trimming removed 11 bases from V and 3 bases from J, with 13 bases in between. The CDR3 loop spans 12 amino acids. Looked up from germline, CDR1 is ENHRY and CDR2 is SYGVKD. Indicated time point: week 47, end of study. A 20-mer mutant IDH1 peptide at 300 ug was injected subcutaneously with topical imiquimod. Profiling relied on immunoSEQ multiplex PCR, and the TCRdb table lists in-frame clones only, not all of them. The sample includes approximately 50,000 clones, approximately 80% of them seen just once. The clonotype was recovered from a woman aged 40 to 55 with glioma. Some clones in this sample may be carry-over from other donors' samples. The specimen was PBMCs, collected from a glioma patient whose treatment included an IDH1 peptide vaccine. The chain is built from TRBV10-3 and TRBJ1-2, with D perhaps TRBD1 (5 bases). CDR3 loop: CAVGRGDYGYTF. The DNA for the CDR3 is TGTGCCGTCGGACGAGGGGACTATGGCTACACCTTC.